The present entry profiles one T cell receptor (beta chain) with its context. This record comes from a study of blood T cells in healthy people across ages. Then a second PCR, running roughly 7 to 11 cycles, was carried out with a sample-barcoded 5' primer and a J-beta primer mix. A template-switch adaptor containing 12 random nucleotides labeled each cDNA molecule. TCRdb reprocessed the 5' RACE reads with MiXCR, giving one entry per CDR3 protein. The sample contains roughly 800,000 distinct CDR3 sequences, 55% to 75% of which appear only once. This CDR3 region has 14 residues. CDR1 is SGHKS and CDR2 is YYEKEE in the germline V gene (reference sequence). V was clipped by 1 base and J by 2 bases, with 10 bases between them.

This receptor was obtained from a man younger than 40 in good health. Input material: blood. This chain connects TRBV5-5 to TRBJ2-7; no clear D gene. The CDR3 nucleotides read TGTGCCAGCAGCTTGATAGGAGAAGCCTACGAGCAGTACTTC. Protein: CASSLIGEAYEQYF. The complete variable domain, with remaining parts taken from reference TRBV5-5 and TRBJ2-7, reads DAGVTQSPTHLIKTRGQQVTLRCSPISGHKSVSWYQQVLGQGPQFIFQYYEKEERGRGNFPDRFSARQFPNYSSELNVNALLLGDSALYLCASSLIGEAYEQYFGPGTRLTVT.